Listed here is a single TCR beta chain. What it binds is unknown. With V trimmed by 8 bases and J by 8 bases, 8 bases remained unmatched. Germline CDR1 reads SEHNR; CDR2 reads FQNEAQ (reference sequence). The CDR3 is 13 residues long. The sample belongs to a study of cytomegalovirus exposure and HLA in healthy donors. Study-wide findings and caveats: Common viral pathogens were later found to be apparently linked to several of the most significant clusters.

In the PCR, 60 Vbeta and 13 Jbeta primers were used. Here immunoSEQ multiplex PCR was the method, and the copy in TCRdb shows in-frame clones only, minus some. This repertoire shows around 150,000 clones, about three quarters found once; its top ten account for around 0.97%. The chain has TRBV7-9 and TRBJ1-4; 7 bases line up with TRBD1. Sequencing used PBMCs. The sequence came from a woman aged 45-65 years in good health and CMV-seropositive. DNA for the CDR3: TGTGCCAGCGCCAGGGGGGCTGGCGAAAAACTGTTTTTT. Protein product: CASARGAGEKLFF.